Listed below are T cell receptor beta chains from one sample, sequenced in a study of blood T cells in healthy people across ages. TCRdb recomputed calls from the 5' RACE reads with MiXCR, one row per CDR3 protein. The table has hundreds of thousands of distinct CDR3 sequences, around 48% seen once. The sample taken for sequencing was blood. The receptors originated from a woman aged 55-70 years in good health. Each CDR3 is given with its conserved first and last residue. The D gene is left open where the match is weak. Size tells how often a clone was seen (once, few, many) or the class of an expanded clone, and some rows leave it out.

TRBV4-1	NA	TRBJ2-3	TRBD2	CASSPRGGLAGVSPGYF	TGCGCCAGCAGCCCCCGAGGGGGACTAGCGGGAGTGAGCCCAGGGTATTTT
TRBV7-8	NA	TRBJ2-1	TRBD1	CASSLRTGGAEQFF	TGTGCCAGCAGCTTACGGACAGGGGGCGCCGAGCAGTTCTTC
TRBV10-3	few	TRBJ1-2	NA	CAISVGGDYGYTF	TGTGCCATCAGTGTCGGGGGCGACTATGGCTACACCTTC
TRBV10-3	NA	TRBJ1-3	NA	CAITPDGNTIYF	TGTGCCATCACCCCTGATGGAAACACCATATATTTT
TRBV20-1	few	TRBJ2-7	NA	CSADSSYEQYF	TGCAGTGCAGACAGCTCCTACGAGCAGTACTTC
TRBV28	NA	TRBJ2-5	NA	CASSFSGVIETQYF	TGTGCCAGCAGTTTCTCAGGGGTGATCGAGACCCAGTACTTC
TRBV7-2	NA	TRBJ2-7	NA	CASSPWVVDEQYF	TGTGCCAGCAGCCCGTGGGTTGTGGATGAGCAGTACTTC
TRBV21-1	NA	TRBJ1-2	NA	CASRRRGPLDYGYTF	TGTGCCAGCCGCCGCCGTGGGCCCCTTGACTATGGCTACACCTTC
TRBV11-2	NA	TRBJ2-6	TRBD1	CASRDRGQGANVLTF	TGTGCCAGCAGGGACAGGGGGCAGGGGGCCAACGTCCTGACTTTC
TRBV7-2	NA	TRBJ1-2	NA	CASSLSEGRRAVYTF	TGTGCCAGCAGCTTATCAGAGGGGCGCCGCGCTGTCTACACCTTC
TRBV12-3/TRBV12-4	few	TRBJ1-2	TRBD1	CASSADRGLRNGYTF	TGTGCCAGCAGTGCCGACAGGGGGCTAAGGAATGGCTACACCTTC
TRBV20-1	NA	TRBJ2-5	NA	CSAGLQETQYF	TGCAGTGCGGGCCTCCAAGAGACCCAGTACTTC
TRBV12-3/TRBV12-4	NA	TRBJ2-1	NA	CASSLMASERNEQFF	TGTGCCAGCAGTTTGATGGCTAGCGAAAGAAATGAGCAGTTCTTC